The following is a T cell receptor (beta chain) sequence with its context. Its antigen is unknown. The table came from immunoSEQ multiplex PCR; TCRdb's copy has only in-frame clones and leaves some out. This sample yields hundreds of thousands of clones, of which 95% to 97% are seen a single time; roughly 0.06% belongs to the top ten. This specimen belongs to a study of shared clonotypes between healthy human individuals. The study, taken as a whole, reports: Donor scarcity curtailed the genetic and exposure-history diversity represented herein.

Germline V lookup: CDR1 SQVTM, CDR2 ANQGSEA. The CDR3 is 13 amino acids. V shed 4 bases and J shed 2 bases, with 9 bases lying between them. This TCR came from a woman in her twenties or thirties in good health. Material for sequencing was naive CD4+ T cells sorted from blood. Subset reported: CD45RA+ positively selected. The rearrangement links TRBV29-1 to TRBJ1-5; D is unclear. CDR3 residues: CSVANSGNQPQHF. CDR3 sequence (DNA): TGCAGCGTTGCGAATTCGGGCAATCAGCCCCAGCATTTT.